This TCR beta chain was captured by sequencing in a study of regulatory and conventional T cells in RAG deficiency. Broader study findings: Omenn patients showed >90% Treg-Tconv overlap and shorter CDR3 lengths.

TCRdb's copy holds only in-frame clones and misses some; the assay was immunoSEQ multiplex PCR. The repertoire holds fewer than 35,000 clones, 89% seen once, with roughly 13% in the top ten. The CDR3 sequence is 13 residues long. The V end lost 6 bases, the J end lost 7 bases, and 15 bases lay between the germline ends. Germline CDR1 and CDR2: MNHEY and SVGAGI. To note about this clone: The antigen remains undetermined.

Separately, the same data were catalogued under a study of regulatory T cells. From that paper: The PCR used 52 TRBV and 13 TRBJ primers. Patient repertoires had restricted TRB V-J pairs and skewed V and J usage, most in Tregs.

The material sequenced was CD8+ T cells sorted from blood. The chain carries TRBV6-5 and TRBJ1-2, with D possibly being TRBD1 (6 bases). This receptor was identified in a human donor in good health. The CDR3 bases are TGTGCCAGCAGAGAGACAGGCCGGGGTGGCTACACCTTC. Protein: CASRETGRGGYTF.